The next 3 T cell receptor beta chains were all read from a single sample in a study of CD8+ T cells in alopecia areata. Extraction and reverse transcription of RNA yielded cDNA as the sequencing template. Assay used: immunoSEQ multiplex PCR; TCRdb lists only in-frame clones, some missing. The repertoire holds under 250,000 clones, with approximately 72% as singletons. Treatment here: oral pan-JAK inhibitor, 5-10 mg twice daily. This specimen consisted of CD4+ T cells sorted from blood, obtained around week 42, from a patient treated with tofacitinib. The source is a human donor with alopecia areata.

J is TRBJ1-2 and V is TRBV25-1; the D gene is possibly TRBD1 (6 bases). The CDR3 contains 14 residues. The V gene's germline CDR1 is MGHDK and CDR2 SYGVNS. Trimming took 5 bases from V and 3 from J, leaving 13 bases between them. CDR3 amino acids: CASSLGKGDYGYTF. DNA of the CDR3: TGTGCCAGCAGTCTCGGCAAGGGGGACTATGGCTACACCTTC.

The CDR3 reads CASSVALTTGELFF. The CDR3 DNA is TGTGCCAGCAGCGTAGCTTTGACTACCGGGGAGCTGTTTTTT. The chain is built from TRBV9 and TRBJ2-2, with D unclear. V was trimmed by 0 bases and J by 5 bases, leaving 8 bases between them. The CDR3 extends over 14 amino acids. Germline V CDR1 and CDR2: SGDLS, YYNGEE. Looking up the rest from reference TRBV9 and TRBJ2-2 gives the full variable domain: DSGVTQTPKHLITATGQRVTLRCSPRSGDLSVYWYQQSLDQGLQFLIQYYNGEERAKGNILERFSAQQFPDLHSELNLSSLELGDSALYFCASSVALTTGELFFGEGSRLTVL.

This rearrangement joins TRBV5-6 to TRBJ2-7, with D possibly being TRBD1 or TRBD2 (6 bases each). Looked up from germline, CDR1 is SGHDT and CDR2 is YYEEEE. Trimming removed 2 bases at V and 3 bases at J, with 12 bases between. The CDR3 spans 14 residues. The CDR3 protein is CASSFIGGDYEQYF. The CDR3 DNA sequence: TGTGCCAGCAGCTTCATCGGGGGCGACTACGAGCAGTACTTC.